These 32 T cell receptor beta chains were all obtained from the same sample, sequenced in a study of early T cells in non-severe SARS-CoV-2 infection. MiXCR, applied by TCRdb to the 5' RACE reads, yields one record per CDR3 protein. Counted here are some 64,000 distinct CDR3 sequences, roughly 18% occurring once; the ten biggest clones make up 8.9%. Sequencing was performed on whole blood, taken at baseline. Receptors originate from an adult who was a healthcare worker with PCR-confirmed SARS-CoV-2 infection or an uninfected control (not recorded which).

V is TRBV12-3 or TRBV12-4 and J is TRBJ2-3; D could derive from TRBD1 or TRBD2 (5 bases each). There are 15 residues in the CDR3. Trimming left V 0 bases short and J 0 bases short, with 7 bases between. The CDR3 nucleotides read TGTGCCAGCAGTTTAGCGGGGGTCAGCACAGATACGCAGTATTTT. Protein: CASSLAGVSTDTQYF.

The rearrangement uses TRBV6-2 or TRBV6-3 and TRBJ2-5; 7 bases match TRBD2. Looked up from germline, CDR1 is MNHEY and CDR2 is SVGEGT. The trim removed 2 bases at V and 1 base at J, leaving 4 bases unmatched. CDR3 size: 15 residues. CDR3 nucleotides: TGTGCCAGCAGTTACGACCCTAGCGGCCAAGAGACCCAGTACTTC. This sequence encodes CASSYDPSGQETQYF.

This clonotype was found a few times. This chain links TRBV18 with TRBJ2-5; D possibly uses TRBD1 or TRBD2 (5 bases each). CDR3 size: 14 residues. Trimming took off 3 bases at V and 1 base at J, with 9 bases between the two ends. Germline V gene data show CDR1 as KGHSH and CDR2 as LQKENI. The CDR3 reads CASSPGTLQETQYF. The CDR3 DNA follows: TGTGCCAGCTCACCCGGGACCCTCCAAGAGACCCAGTACTTC.

At least ten counts were recorded for this clonotype. The chain has TRBV11-3 and TRBJ2-7, with 7 bases fitting TRBD1. CDR1 is SGHNT and CDR2 is YENEEA in the germline V gene. The trim removed 7 bases at V and 2 bases at J, leaving 8 bases unmatched. The CDR3 loop spans 14 amino acids. CDR3 nucleotide sequence: TGTGCCAGCACCCTGGGGCAGGGGGCCTACGAGCAGTACTTC. It translates to CASTLGQGAYEQYF.

This clonotype was counted ten times or more. The chain combines TRBV5-1 with TRBJ2-7, with D perhaps TRBD1 (6 bases). CDR1 is SGHRS and CDR2 is YFSETQ in the germline V gene. The length of the CDR3 is 14 residues. Trimming cost V 3 bases and J 3 bases, with 13 bases left between them. The CDR3 DNA sequence: TGCGCCAGCAGCTGGACAGACAGACTCTACGAGCAGTACTTC. Amino acids: CASSWTDRLYEQYF.

This clonotype appeared a few times. This chain uses TRBV3-1 with TRBJ1-4; 8 bases fit TRBD1. The CDR3 is 14 residues long. The trim removed 0 bases at V and 8 bases at J, leaving 2 bases unmatched. Per germline, CDR1 LGHDT and CDR2 YNNKEL (reference sequence). In nucleotides, the CDR3 is TGTGCCAGCAGCCAAGAGACAGGGGACGAAAAACTGTTTTTT. This sequence encodes CASSQETGDEKLFF.

The chain joins TRBV7-2 to TRBJ2-7; D remains unclear. Germline assignment: CDR1 SGHTA and CDR2 FQGNSA. Trimming cost V 5 bases and J 0 bases, with 14 bases left between them. The CDR3 is 15 residues long. The CDR3 nucleotides read TGTGCCAGCAGCCCCAGAACAAGAAGCTCCTACGAGCAGTACTTC. Translation: CASSPRTRSSYEQYF.

This clonotype was seen only a few times. The rearrangement uses TRBV3-1 and TRBJ1-3; D not certain. CDR1 LGHDT and CDR2 YNNKEL come from the germline V gene (reference sequence). Deletions cut 2 bases from V and 2 bases from J, with 7 bases between. The CDR3 extends over 14 amino acids. CDR3 nucleotide sequence: TGTGCCAGCAGCCAAAGCGGGACTGGAAACACCATATATTTT. It specifies CASSQSGTGNTIYF.

This clonotype was observed a handful of times. The V call is TRBV5-1, the J call TRBJ2-2, with D uncertain. Germline lookup yields CDR1 SGHRS and CDR2 YFSETQ. The length of the CDR3 is 14 residues. Trimming removed 0 bases from V and 1 base from J, with 4 bases in between. The CDR3 here is CASSLDGNTGELFF. The DNA of the CDR3 is TGCGCCAGCAGCTTGGATGGGAACACCGGGGAGCTGTTTTTT.

This clonotype was observed a handful of times. The chain joins TRBV12-3 or TRBV12-4 to TRBJ1-3; D unclear. V was shortened by 4 bases and J by 4 bases, with 14 bases between the two germline ends. The CDR3 contains 15 residues. This CDR3 is CASSSRTVSGNTIYF. CDR3 bases: TGTGCCAGCAGTTCCCGGACGGTCTCAGGAAACACCATATATTTT.

This rearrangement joins TRBV6-1 to TRBJ2-3; D may match TRBD1 or TRBD2 (5 bases each). Germline assignment: CDR1 MNHNS and CDR2 SASEGT. V was pared by 5 bases and J by 0 bases, with 18 bases between. The CDR3 has 17 amino acids. The CDR3 region is CASSSPGRKKSTDTQYF. The DNA for the CDR3 is TGTGCCAGCAGTTCCCCGGGACGTAAGAAGAGCACAGATACGCAGTATTTT.

The chain couples TRBV20-1 to TRBJ2-7, with 14 positions matching TRBD2. CDR1 and CDR2 from the germline V gene are DFQATT and SNEGSKA (reference sequence). The junction had 11 bases not matched to a gene; V was cut back by 3 bases and J by 4 bases. This CDR3 is 17 amino acids long. The CDR3 nucleotides read TGCAGTGCTAGGGACAGGCGGACTAGCGGGAGGAGTTACGAGCAGTACTTC. Its translation: CSARDRRTSGRSYEQYF.

The V call is TRBV6-4, the J call TRBJ1-2, with D unresolved. The ends were cut back, 4 bases at V and 4 bases at J, with 16 bases in the middle. CDR1 is MRHNA and CDR2 is SNTAGT in the germline V gene. The CDR3 consists of 15 residues. The CDR3 sequence: CASSAQSEGGYGYTF. In DNA form, the CDR3 reads TGTGCCAGCAGTGCCCAATCGGAGGGAGGCTATGGCTACACCTTC.

The sample holds many counts of this clonotype. The chain combines TRBV6-6 with TRBJ1-5; 8 nucleotides line up with TRBD1. Unmatched junction bases numbered 5, after V lost 0 bases and J lost 7 bases. The germline V gene has CDR1 MNHNY and CDR2 SVGAGI (reference sequence). CDR3 length: 15 amino acids. CDR3 residues: CASSYSTGVGQPQHF. The CDR3, as DNA: TGTGCCAGCAGTTACTCGACAGGGGTAGGACAGCCCCAGCATTTT.

This clonotype was seen a few times. The gene calls are TRBV29-1 and TRBJ2-2; D could derive from TRBD1 or TRBD2 (5 bases each). This CDR3 spans 12 amino acids. In germline, CDR1 is SQVTM, CDR2 ANQGSEA. V lost 7 bases, J lost 6 bases, and 12 bases lay in between. CDR3 DNA: TGCAGCGCTGGGACGGGTCCCGGGGAGCTGTTTTTT. Protein sequence: CSAGTGPGELFF.

At least ten counts were recorded for this clonotype. This CDR3 is CASSQSGQTYEQYF. In nucleotides, the CDR3 is TGCGCCAGCAGTCAATCGGGACAAACCTACGAGCAGTACTTC. J is TRBJ2-7 and V is TRBV23-1; maybe TRBD1 (6 bases). TRBV23-1 is placed among ORFs of uncertain function. The V end lost 0 bases, the J end lost 2 bases, and 8 bases lay between the germline ends. The CDR3 is made up of 14 amino acids.

This chain uses TRBV4-1 with TRBJ1-4, with TRBD1 matching 8 bases. V was clipped by 6 bases and J by 6 bases; unmatched bases: 6. The V gene's germline CDR1 is MGHRA and CDR2 YSYEKL. The CDR3 consists of 14 residues. The CDR3 reads CASRRTGRDEKLFF. The CDR3 DNA is TGCGCCAGCAGGAGGACAGGGCGGGATGAAAAACTGTTTTTT.

A few counts support this clonotype. The chain links TRBV6-5 to TRBJ1-6, with D possibly being TRBD1 (6 bases). Trimming shortened V by 2 bases and J by 6 bases, and 14 bases separated the two germline ends. The CDR3 runs 16 residues. Germline loops: CDR1 MNHEY, CDR2 SVGAGI. CDR3 bases: TGTGCCAGCAGTTACACCCCTCGACAGGCTAATTCACCCCTCCACTTT. Protein sequence: CASSYTPRQANSPLHF.

This clonotype was found a few times. The V call is TRBV5-1, the J call TRBJ2-6; no firm D call. V was cut by 2 bases and J by 0 bases, with 6 bases left in between. The germline V gene has CDR1 SGHRS and CDR2 YFSETQ. The CDR3 totals 15 residues. Here the CDR3 reads CASSFPNSGANVLTF. In DNA form, the CDR3 reads TGCGCCAGCAGCTTTCCAAACTCTGGGGCCAACGTCCTGACTTTC.

This clonotype was found once. The V and J genes are TRBV12-3 or TRBV12-4 and TRBJ2-2, with 10 bases that match TRBD2. Unmatched junction bases numbered 1, after V lost 6 bases and J lost 0 bases. The CDR3 runs 15 residues. The CDR3 DNA follows: TGTGCCAGCAGGGGACTAGCGACGAACACCGGGGAGCTGTTTTTT. This gives the protein CASRGLATNTGELFF.

The V gene is TRBV6-6, the J gene TRBJ2-7; TRBD1 matches 11 bases. Germline CDR1 is MNHNY and CDR2 is SVGAGI (reference sequence). The junction had 10 bases not matched to a gene; V was cut back by 6 bases and J by 6 bases. This CDR3 is 15 amino acids long. The CDR3 loop is CASRPPGQGGCEQYF. DNA for the CDR3: TGTGCCAGCAGGCCACCGGGACAGGGGGGTTGCGAGCAGTACTTC.

V gene TRBV5-1 combines with J gene TRBJ1-3; D is undetermined. V was pared by 5 bases and J by 1 base, with 10 bases between. CDR3 length equals 14 residues. Germline CDR1 is SGHRS and CDR2 is YFSETQ. The chain's CDR3 is CASSQGNSGNTIYF. DNA for the CDR3: TGCGCCAGCAGTCAAGGGAATTCTGGAAACACCATATATTTT.

To note about this clonotype: This may be a read error, as it is one base from a much larger clone. V gene TRBV6-6 combines with J gene TRBJ1-1; D is ambiguous. The CDR3 is 13 residues long. CDR1 is MNHNY and CDR2 is SVGAGI in the germline V gene (reference sequence). The CDR3: CASGYSSGTEAFF. The CDR3 DNA follows: TGTGCCAGCGGTTACTCGAGCGGCACTGAAGCTTTCTTT.

The chain combines TRBV20-1 with TRBJ2-1; 8 nucleotides align to TRBD2. Germline V lookup: CDR1 DFQATT, CDR2 SNEGSKA (reference sequence). With 5 bases clipped from V and 9 bases from J, the junction kept 12 bases outside the gene matches. The CDR3 loop spans 14 amino acids. CDR3 protein: CSAGKAGGRVEQFF. The CDR3, as DNA: TGCAGTGCTGGCAAGGCGGGGGGCAGAGTTGAGCAGTTCTTC.

The chain employs TRBV28 and TRBJ1-2; D is uncertain. With 5 bases removed from V and 5 bases from J, the gap between germline ends came to 15 bases. Germline V gene sequence: CDR1 MDHEN, CDR2 SYDVKM. CDR3 length equals 14 residues. The CDR3 protein is CASSRAAGDYGYTF. The CDR3 nucleotides are TGTGCCAGCAGTCGGGCAGCGGGCGATTATGGCTACACCTTC.

This clonotype was picked up a small number of times. The V call is TRBV6-4, the J call TRBJ2-1; D is uncertain. CDR3 length: 14 residues. V lost 0 bases, J lost 9 bases, and 12 bases lay in between. CDR1 is MRHNA, CDR2 SNTAGT, per germline. CDR3 nucleotides: TGTGCCAGCAGTGACTCGAGTCGTGGTAGTGAGCAGTTCTTC. This encodes CASSDSSRGSEQFF.

This clonotype was seen a handful of times. The chain combines TRBV7-2 with TRBJ2-7, with 8 bases aligning to TRBD2. J lost 3 bases, V lost 5 bases, and 6 bases had no gene match. Germline CDR1 is SGHTA and CDR2 is FQGNSA. This CDR3 is 14 amino acids long. This CDR3 is CASSVRSGSYEQYF. Here the CDR3 DNA reads TGTGCCAGCAGCGTCCGGAGCGGGAGCTACGAGCAGTACTTC.

This clonotype was seen repeatedly, ten times or more. The rearrangement links TRBV10-2 to TRBJ2-7, with TRBD2 matching over 10 bases. The trim removed 3 bases at V and 3 bases at J, leaving 5 bases unmatched. Germline assignment: CDR1 WSHSY and CDR2 SAAADI. CDR3 size: 15 residues. CDR3 in amino acids: CASSEGTSDRYEQYF. In nucleotides, the CDR3 is TGCGCCAGCAGTGAAGGGACTAGCGACCGCTACGAGCAGTACTTC.

The chain couples TRBV7-9 to TRBJ1-2; D not certain. V was pared by 1 base and J by 4 bases, with 10 bases between. The CDR3 totals 14 residues. Germline CDR1 is SEHNR and CDR2 is FQNEAQ (reference sequence). The DNA for the CDR3 is TGTGCCAGCAGCTTAGTGACAACTCGCTATGGCTACACCTTC. This encodes CASSLVTTRYGYTF.

This clonotype was seen more than once but under ten times. This chain uses TRBV29-1 with TRBJ2-2; possible D gene TRBD1, 6 bases. The CDR3 length is 14 residues. Between the trimmed V and J ends, which lost 6 bases and 5 bases, there was a span of 16 bases. CDR1 is SQVTM, CDR2 ANQGSEA, per germline. The CDR3 DNA reads as TGCAGCGTGGCGCCCGACAGGAATACCGGGGAGCTGTTTTTT. Translation: CSVAPDRNTGELFF.

This clonotype has just a few counts. V usage is TRBV6-1 and J usage is TRBJ1-5, with 11 bases aligning to TRBD1. V trimming: 6 bases; J trimming: 5 bases; junction bases outside the gene matches: 6. The length of the CDR3 is 15 residues. Germline values: CDR1 MNHNS, CDR2 SASEGT. CDR3 loop: CASSSGTGGYQPQHF. CDR3 DNA sequence: TGTGCCAGCAGCTCCGGGACAGGGGGTTATCAGCCCCAGCATTTT.

This clonotype was seen more than once but under ten times. V and J are TRBV5-1 and TRBJ2-5; 14 bases are shared with TRBD2. Looked up from germline, CDR1 is SGHRS and CDR2 is YFSETQ. This CDR3 is built from 18 residues. J lost 5 bases, V lost 1 base, and 10 bases had no gene match. CDR3 amino acids: CASSLPGLAGAVGETQYF. The CDR3 nucleotides read TGCGCCAGCAGCTTGCCGGGACTAGCGGGAGCGGTTGGCGAGACCCAGTACTTC.